The clone carrying this T cell receptor (beta chain) was detected only a few times. Its specificity is not known. TCRdb called the RT-PCR reads again in MiXCR, with one record for every CDR3 protein. The repertoire holds hundreds of thousands of distinct CDR3 sequences, with 15% to 19% as singletons. These data come from a study of response to subunit inactivated influenza vaccine. Study-level findings and limits: The authors suggested that few new T cells are recruited per seasonal influenza vaccination.

The CDR3 covers 17 residues. J was trimmed by 3 bases and V by 0 bases; bases with no gene match: 9. The V gene's germline CDR1 is SGHTA and CDR2 FQGNSA. This sequence originates from a man aged 50 or older who received an inactivated influenza vaccine. The chain has TRBV7-2 and TRBJ2-7, with 9 bases lining up with TRBD2. The specimen comprised PBMCs from blood, sampled roughly 12 days after vaccination. This CDR3 reads CASSLADSGSGGYEQYF. DNA for the CDR3: TGTGCCAGCAGCTTAGCTGATAGCGGGAGCGGTGGCTACGAGCAGTACTTC.